The 23 T cell receptor beta chains presented below share a single source sample, sequenced in a study of human T cells and chemical hapten exposure. MiXCR, applied by TCRdb to the RACE reads, yields one record per CDR3 protein. The profile shows 340,000 or so distinct CDR3 sequences, about 7% of them singletons. As for time point: patch test 1, 2 weeks after DPC sensitization. Sample treatment: therapeutic diphenylcyclopropenone sensitization with weekly scalp DPC. Sequencing used whole blood, obtained in connection with sensitization to the hapten diphenylcyclopropenone (DPC). The origin of the receptors is a woman under 30 with alopecia areata. Some clones in this sample may be carry-over from other donors' samples.

V and J are TRBV12-3 or TRBV12-4 and TRBJ2-2; D gene unclear. Trimming took off 5 bases at V and 11 bases at J, with 12 bases between the two ends. The CDR3 is 12 residues long. CDR3 protein: CASSPSAHELFF. In DNA form, the CDR3 reads TGTGCCAGCAGTCCCAGTGCGCACGAGCTGTTTTTT.

This chain joins TRBV6-2 or TRBV6-3 and TRBJ2-1; a weak D match, TRBD2 (7 bases). The CDR3 is made up of 15 amino acids. Germline lookup yields CDR1 MNHEY and CDR2 SVGEGT. Trimming took 6 bases from V and 1 from J, leaving 13 bases between them. CDR3 coding DNA: TGTGCCAGCAGCCACAGGGAGGGTTCCTACAATGAGCAGTTCTTC. Amino acids: CASSHREGSYNEQFF.

The chain couples TRBV4-1 to TRBJ1-1, with D maybe TRBD1 (6 bases). The CDR3 totals 17 residues. Germline CDR1 MGHRA, CDR2 YSYEKL. Trimming pared 2 bases from V and 2 bases from J, leaving 18 bases between. This chain's CDR3 is CASSQKGWGGHNTEAFF. CDR3 coding DNA: TGCGCCAGCAGCCAAAAAGGATGGGGGGGGCACAACACTGAAGCTTTCTTT.

This clonotype appeared a few times. The chain's CDR3 is CASRQVMNTEAFF. The CDR3 DNA is TGTGCCAGCCGACAGGTTATGAACACTGAAGCTTTCTTT. The V call is TRBV28, the J call TRBJ1-1; possible D gene TRBD1, 6 bases. Germline CDR1 MDHEN, CDR2 SYDVKM. CDR3 length equals 13 residues. Trimming stripped 8 bases from V and 0 bases from J, with 10 bases between.

This clonotype was counted between two and nine times. This chain connects TRBV7-9 to TRBJ1-6, with a possible D match to TRBD1 (5 bases). V lost 1 base and J lost 10, with 17 bases in between. Germline lookup yields CDR1 SEHNR and CDR2 FQNEAQ (reference sequence). This CDR3 contains 16 residues. The CDR3 DNA follows: TGTGCCAGCAGCTTAGAGTACGTCAGGGTTGAGTCACCCCTCCACTTT. This sequence encodes CASSLEYVRVESPLHF.

This clonotype was found a few times. The rearrangement uses TRBV7-3 and TRBJ2-6; TRBD1 is a possible D gene (5 bases). The V gene lost 5 bases and the J gene lost 2 bases, with 19 bases spanning the gap. This CDR3 is 18 amino acids long. Germline CDR1 SGHTA, CDR2 FQGTGA. CDR3 amino acids: CASSPQRLEGAGANVLTF. The CDR3 nucleotides are TGTGCCAGCAGCCCCCAGAGGTTGGAAGGGGCTGGGGCCAACGTCCTGACTTTC.

Comment on this clonotype: One base away lies a much larger clone, so this may be a sequencing read error. Written as DNA, the CDR3 is TGTGCCAGCAGAGGGGGGGAGGGCGGACTTACTGAAGCTTTCTTT. This encodes CASRGGEGGLTEAFF. V gene TRBV28 combines with J gene TRBJ1-1, with D perhaps matching TRBD1 (6 bases). This CDR3 is 15 amino acids long. Germline assignment: CDR1 MDHEN and CDR2 SYDVKM. V lost 6 bases, J lost 5 bases, and 19 bases lay in between.

This clonotype was detected only a few times. DNA for the CDR3: TGCGCCAGCAGCTCCTTTTGGACAGGGAGGTCGAATTCACCCCTCCACTTT. It encodes CASSSFWTGRSNSPLHF. The chain combines TRBV5-1 with TRBJ1-6; 8 bases align to TRBD1. This CDR3 has 17 amino acids. The junction had 12 bases not matched to a gene; V was cut back by 3 bases and J by 7 bases. Germline V gives CDR1 SGHRS, CDR2 YFSETQ.

This clonotype was found many times. The chain recombines TRBV29-1 with TRBJ1-1; D is ambiguous. Germline CDR1 SQVTM, CDR2 ANQGSEA. Trimming cost V 1 base and J 11 bases, with 8 bases left between them. This CDR3 region has 10 residues. The CDR3 loop is CSVEGPPAFF. The CDR3 DNA reads as TGCAGCGTTGAAGGCCCACCTGCTTTCTTT. The full variable domain, its missing parts supplied by reference TRBV29-1 and TRBJ1-1, is SAVISQKPSRDICQRGTSLTIQCQVDSQVTMMFWYRQQPGQSLTLIATANQGSEATYESGFVIDKFPISRPNLTFSTLTVSNMSPEDSSIYLCSVEGPPAFFGQGTRLTVV.

This chain connects TRBV3-1 to TRBJ2-7; TRBD2 aligns across 9 bases. Germline V gives CDR1 LGHDT, CDR2 YNNKEL (reference sequence). With 5 bases clipped from V and 4 bases from J, the junction kept 9 bases outside the gene matches. CDR3 length: 15 amino acids. The CDR3 loop is CASSFLGGGVYEQYF. The CDR3 nucleotides are TGTGCCAGCAGCTTTCTTGGCGGGGGGGTTTACGAGCAGTACTTC.

This clonotype appeared a few times. This chain connects TRBV3-1 to TRBJ1-1, with 7 bases fitting TRBD1. There are 12 residues in the CDR3. Germline V gene sequence: CDR1 LGHDT, CDR2 YNNKEL (reference sequence). The junction had 7 bases not matched to a gene; V was cut back by 7 bases and J by 8 bases. The CDR3 loop reads CASKDWDSEAFF. The CDR3 DNA reads as TGTGCCAGCAAGGATTGGGACAGCGAAGCTTTCTTT. Using reference TRBV3-1 and TRBJ1-1 for the parts outside the CDR3, the full variable domain is DTAVSQTPKYLVTQMGNDKSIKCEQNLGHDTMYWYKQDSKKFLKIMFSYNNKELIINETVPNRFSPKSPDKAHLNLHINSLELGDSAVYFCASKDWDSEAFFGQGTRLTVV.

This clonotype came up many times. The rearrangement joins TRBV4-1 to TRBJ1-1; unclear D gene. CDR3 size: 14 residues. Germline V lookup: CDR1 MGHRA, CDR2 YSYEKL. The V and J ends lost 3 bases and 3 bases respectively, with 11 bases between them. The CDR3, as DNA: TGCGCCAGCAGCCATCCGACCTTGGACACTGAAGCTTTCTTT. It is translated as CASSHPTLDTEAFF.

This clonotype occurred many times. The rearrangement uses TRBV4-3 and TRBJ2-2; no reliable D call. V was cut by 0 bases and J by 2 bases, with 16 bases left in between. Looked up from germline, CDR1 is LGHNA and CDR2 is YSLEER. The length of the CDR3 is 18 residues. CDR3 nucleotides: TGCGCCAGCAGCCAAGATCTAAGGACGGGTCTCAACACCGGGGAGCTGTTTTTT. It translates to CASSQDLRTGLNTGELFF.

The chain couples TRBV9 to TRBJ2-3, with D perhaps matching TRBD1 (6 bases). CDR1 and CDR2 from the germline V gene are SGDLS and YYNGEE. V lost 4 bases to trimming and J lost 4 bases, with 19 bases between them. The CDR3 covers 16 residues. The chain's CDR3 is CASSSIGDNVADTQYF. CDR3 DNA sequence: TGTGCCAGCAGCTCGATTGGGGACAATGTCGCAGATACGCAGTATTTT.

This clonotype was found a few times. The rearrangement links TRBV6-2 or TRBV6-3 to TRBJ2-5; D is ambiguous. The CDR3 is 13 amino acids. Germline CDR1 is MNHEY and CDR2 is SVGEGT. V was clipped by 2 bases and J by 1 base, with 5 bases between them. CDR3 sequence: CASSYESQETQYF. As DNA, the CDR3 is TGTGCCAGCAGTTACGAGTCCCAAGAGACCCAGTACTTC.

This clonotype appeared a few times. V and J are TRBV20-1 and TRBJ2-7; 7 bases fit TRBD2. The CDR3 covers 12 residues. The germline gives CDR1 DFQATT, CDR2 SNEGSKA (reference sequence). J was trimmed by 5 bases and V by 6 bases; bases with no gene match: 7. CDR3 nucleotide sequence: TGCAGTGCCGACACCCGGGGGGACGAGCAGTACTTC. Protein sequence: CSADTRGDEQYF.

A note on this clonotype: Likely a read error: the CDR3 ends without its conserved phenylalanine or tryptophan. The V gene is TRBV7-2, the J gene TRBJ2-3; D not resolved. The CDR3 extends over 13 amino acids. V was pared by 1 base and J by 5 bases, with 7 bases between. The germline gives CDR1 SGHTA, CDR2 FQGNSA. The DNA of the CDR3 is TGTGCCAGCAGCTTAGACTTGGGAGATACGCAGTATTTG. It codes for CASSLDLGDTQYL.

This clonotype was observed a handful of times. This sequence joins TRBV12-3 or TRBV12-4 and TRBJ2-5; D is uncertain. Trimming pared 2 bases from V and 4 bases from J, leaving 14 bases between. This CDR3 is built from 15 residues. As DNA, the CDR3 is TGTGCCAGCAGTTTAAGTAGGGTGCTGAGAGAGACCCAGTACTTC. Residues: CASSLSRVLRETQYF.

This clonotype showed up many times. The rearrangement uses TRBV27 and TRBJ2-2; D not resolved. The germline V gene encodes CDR1 MNHEY and CDR2 SMNVEV (reference sequence). The V and J ends lost 6 bases and 6 bases respectively, with 11 bases between them. The CDR3 length is 13 residues. CDR3 loop: CASRTRSAGELFF. DNA of the CDR3: TGTGCCAGCAGGACTCGGAGCGCCGGGGAGCTGTTTTTT.

This clonotype has ten or more counts. This chain links TRBV29-1 with TRBJ1-1; D not certain. Germline V gene sequence: CDR1 SQVTM, CDR2 ANQGSEA. V lost 4 bases and J 5 bases, leaving 11 bases between the germline ends. This CDR3 is built from 12 residues. The DNA of the CDR3 is TGCAGCGTTGTGCGGGAGAGGACTGAAGCTTTCTTT. It translates to CSVVRERTEAFF.

The chain uses TRBV2 and TRBJ2-3; 11 nucleotides align to TRBD2. Germline V CDR1 and CDR2: SNHLY, FYNNEI. V lost 5 bases and J lost 10; bases outside the gene matches: 8. The CDR3 covers 14 residues. CDR3 amino acids: CASSQLAGAPSQYF. As DNA, the CDR3 is TGTGCCAGCAGTCAACTAGCGGGGGCCCCCTCGCAGTATTTT.

This clonotype appeared many times. The chain joins TRBV28 to TRBJ2-7; 9 bases map to TRBD1. CDR1 is MDHEN, CDR2 SYDVKM, per germline. The J segment lost 4 bases and the V segment lost 1 base, leaving 5 bases of the junction unmatched. This CDR3 contains 15 residues. The CDR3, as DNA: TGTGCCAGCAGTTTATCCGGACAGGGGTGGTACGAGCAGTACTTC. The encoded protein is CASSLSGQGWYEQYF.

This chain links TRBV12-3 or TRBV12-4 with TRBJ1-5; no reliable D call. There are 13 residues in the CDR3. V was trimmed by 2 bases and J by 7 bases, leaving 9 bases between them. The CDR3: CASSLPPWQPQHF. CDR3 coding DNA: TGTGCCAGCAGTTTACCTCCATGGCAGCCCCAGCATTTT.